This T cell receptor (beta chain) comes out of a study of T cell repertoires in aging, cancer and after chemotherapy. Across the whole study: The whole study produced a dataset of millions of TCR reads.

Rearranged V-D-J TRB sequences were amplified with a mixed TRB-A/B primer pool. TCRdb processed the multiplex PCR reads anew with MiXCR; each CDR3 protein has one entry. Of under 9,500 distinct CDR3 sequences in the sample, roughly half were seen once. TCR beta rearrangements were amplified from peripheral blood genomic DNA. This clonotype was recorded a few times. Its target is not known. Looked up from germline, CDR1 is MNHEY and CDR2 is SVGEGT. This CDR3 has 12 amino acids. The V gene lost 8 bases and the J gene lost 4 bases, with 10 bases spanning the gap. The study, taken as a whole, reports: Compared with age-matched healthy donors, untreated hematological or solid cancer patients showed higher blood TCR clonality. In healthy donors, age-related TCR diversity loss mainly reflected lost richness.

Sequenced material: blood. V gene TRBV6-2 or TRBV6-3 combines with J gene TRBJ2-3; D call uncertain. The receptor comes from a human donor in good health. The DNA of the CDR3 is TGTGCCAGCGCCCCTCGGCCAGATACGCAGTATTTT. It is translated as CASAPRPDTQYF.